The 25 T cell receptor beta chains below come from one sample, sequenced in a study of T cells in Graves' hyperthyroidism and ophthalmopathy. Amplified TCR beta CDR3 regions came from RNA transcripts. HTBI primers were the set used in a first-round RT-PCR of the TCR CDR3. TCRdb recomputed calls from the multiplex PCR reads with MiXCR, one row per CDR3 protein. Of some 580,000 distinct CDR3 sequences listed, approximately 16% are singletons. Sample: blood. These receptors were obtained from a woman aged 35 to 49 with Graves' ophthalmopathy.

About this clonotype itself: This may come from a read error, since a much larger clone is one base off. The chain uses TRBV7-2 and TRBJ2-6, with unresolved D. CDR3 length equals 14 residues. V was trimmed by 6 bases and J by 0 bases, leaving 6 bases between them. CDR1 and CDR2 from the germline V gene are SGHTA and FQGNSA. CDR3 sequence: CASRWSSGANVLTF. The DNA of the CDR3 is TGTGCCAGCAGATGGAGCTCTGGGGCCAACGTCCTGACTTTC.

This clonotype was recorded at least ten times. The chain is built from TRBV12-5 and TRBJ2-1; a possible D gene is TRBD1 (6 bases). The V gene's germline CDR1 is LGHNT and CDR2 FRNRAP. The ends were cut back, 0 bases at V and 6 bases at J, with 15 bases in the middle. This CDR3 is built from 16 residues. For the CDR3, the DNA is TGTGCTAGTGGTTTGGTACTTGGACAGAATTTCAATGAGCAGTTCTTC. Its translation: CASGLVLGQNFNEQFF.

This chain connects TRBV7-6 to TRBJ2-1; TRBD2 matches 9 bases. CDR1 is SGHVS and CDR2 is FNYEAQ in the germline V gene. V shed 6 bases and J 3 bases; nucleotides not matched to a gene: 6. This CDR3 comprises 15 residues. CDR3 sequence reads: CASSRAGGVYNEQFF. Written as DNA, the CDR3 is TGTGCCAGCAGTAGGGCGGGGGGGGTCTACAATGAGCAGTTCTTC.

This clonotype turned up a few times. This sequence joins TRBV2 and TRBJ2-1; perhaps TRBD2 as D (6 bases). CDR1 and CDR2 from the germline V gene are SNHLY and FYNNEI. The length of the CDR3 is 15 residues. Trimming removed 10 bases from V and 5 bases from J, with 21 bases in between. CDR3 amino acids: CATHLGRGINNEQFF. The CDR3, as DNA: TGTGCCACTCACCTCGGGCGGGGTATCAACAATGAGCAGTTCTTC. Full variable domain (missing parts from reference TRBV2 and TRBJ2-1): EPEVTQTPSHQVTQMGQEVILRCVPISNHLYFYWYRQILGQKVEFLVSFYNNEISEKSEIFDDQFSVERPDGSNFTLKIRSTKLEDSAMYFCATHLGRGINNEQFFGPGTRLTVL.

The table lists this clonotype with many counts. This chain joins TRBV2 and TRBJ1-1; D uncertain. V lost 6 bases, J lost 1 base, and 9 bases lay in between. Germline V gene data show CDR1 as SNHLY and CDR2 as FYNNEI. The CDR3 length is 13 residues. The CDR3 reads CASRTSPNTEAFF. Here the CDR3 DNA reads TGTGCCAGCAGGACCAGCCCGAACACTGAAGCTTTCTTT.

This clonotype came up many times. The chain recombines TRBV12-3 or TRBV12-4 with TRBJ2-5, with 10 bases fitting TRBD2. J was trimmed by 0 bases and V by 6 bases; bases with no gene match: 10. The CDR3 has 17 residues. The CDR3, as DNA: TGTGCCAGCAGCCCCCCGTATAGCGGGGGGTACCAAGAGACCCAGTACTTC. This translates into CASSPPYSGGYQETQYF.

This clonotype came up a few times. The rearrangement joins TRBV18 to TRBJ2-2; D is perhaps TRBD2 (6 bases). With 4 bases removed from V and 1 base from J, the gap between germline ends came to 16 bases. The CDR3 has 17 residues. CDR1 and CDR2 (germline): KGHSH, LQKENI. The CDR3 region is CASSLNSLSGNTGELFF. The CDR3, as DNA: TGTGCCAGCTCACTAAACTCCCTTAGCGGGAACACCGGGGAGCTGTTTTTT.

This chain joins TRBV27 and TRBJ1-3, with D hard to call. This CDR3 has 15 residues. Trimming cost V 0 bases and J 2 bases, with 8 bases left between them. Germline V gene lookup returns CDR1 MNHEY and CDR2 SMNVEV (reference sequence). In DNA, the CDR3 is TGTGCCAGCAGTTTATCGTCGCGGGCTGGAAACACCATATATTTT. Translated, it gives CASSLSSRAGNTIYF.

This clonotype was seen at least ten times. This chain uses TRBV28 with TRBJ1-2, with TRBD1 matching 8 bases. The V gene's germline CDR1 is MDHEN and CDR2 SYDVKM. The CDR3 is made up of 17 amino acids. The V segment lost 6 bases and the J segment 7 bases; nucleotides outside the gene matches: 19. The CDR3 DNA is TGTGCCAGCAGCGAGGATCGACAGGGGAAGTGGAGGGGTGGCTACACCTTC. Amino acid sequence: CASSEDRQGKWRGGYTF.

This clonotype occurred many times. The chain recombines TRBV11-2 with TRBJ2-1; D is uncertain. The V end was cut by 2 bases, the J end by 6 bases, with 8 bases between. Germline CDR1 SGHAT, CDR2 FQNNGV. This CDR3 is 13 amino acids long. For the CDR3, the DNA is TGTGCCAGCAGCTTATTCGTTTCCAATGAGCAGTTCTTC. It encodes CASSLFVSNEQFF.

This clonotype has ten or more counts. The chain carries TRBV30 and TRBJ1-2; no reliable D call. V lost 2 bases, J lost 8 bases, and 12 bases lay in between. Germline V lookup: CDR1 GTSNPN, CDR2 SVGIG (reference sequence). There are 12 residues in the CDR3. CDR3 protein: CAWSRVPQGYTF. CDR3 bases: TGTGCCTGGAGTAGAGTTCCACAAGGCTACACCTTC.

As to this clonotype: This may come from a read error, since a much larger clone is one base off. The chain joins TRBV3-1 to TRBJ2-1, with a possible D match to TRBD2 (5 bases). CDR1 and CDR2 from the germline V gene are LGHDT and YNNKEL (reference sequence). The CDR3 totals 15 residues. The CDR3 bases are TGTGCCAGCAGCCCGGTGAGAGGGAGCTACAATAAGCAGTTCTTC. It specifies CASSPVRGSYNKQFF.

This clonotype occurred once. CDR3 sequence: CASSSPTQGLAGETDTQYF. The DNA for the CDR3 is TGTGCCAGCAGCTCCCCCACCCAGGGACTAGCGGGAGAAACAGATACGCAGTATTTT. The J gene is TRBJ2-3, the V gene TRBV11-2; 14 nucleotides align to TRBD2. The CDR3 loop spans 19 amino acids. Trimming removed 4 bases from V and 3 bases from J; junction bases left unmatched: 12. Germline CDR1 SGHAT, CDR2 FQNNGV.

The chain is built from TRBV2 and TRBJ2-1, with D maybe TRBD2 (5 bases). The CDR3 length is 15 residues. V was pared by 6 bases and J by 0 bases, with 12 bases between. CDR1 is SNHLY and CDR2 is FYNNEI in the germline V gene. CDR3: CASRGTRDSYNEQFF. The CDR3 coding sequence is TGTGCCAGCAGAGGAACCCGGGACTCCTACAATGAGCAGTTCTTC.

As to this clonotype: The junction shows a germline mismatch at one end, possibly a read error. The chain uses TRBV5-6 and TRBJ1-1; D not certain. The CDR3 totals 15 residues. Germline V gene sequence: CDR1 SGHDT, CDR2 YYEEEE. This CDR3 reads CASSENGGADTETFF. The DNA for the CDR3 is TGTGCCAGCAGCGAAAATGGTGGAGCAGACACTGAAACTTTCTTT.

Many counts were recorded for this clonotype. The V and J genes are TRBV28 and TRBJ1-1; 10 bases fit TRBD1. J gave up 11 bases and V 3 bases, and 6 bases lay outside the gene matches. This CDR3 contains 13 residues. The germline V gene encodes CDR1 MDHEN and CDR2 SYDVKM. Written as DNA, the CDR3 is TGTGCCAGCAGTTTCCGGGACAGGGGTTGGGCTTTCTTT. This encodes CASSFRDRGWAFF. The whole variable domain, remainder taken from reference TRBV28 and TRBJ1-1, is DVKVTQSSRYLVKRTGEKVFLECVQDMDHENMFWYRQDPGLGLRLIYFSYDVKMKEKGDIPEGYSVSREKKERFSLILESASTNQTSMYLCASSFRDRGWAFFGQGTRLTVV.

About this clonotype: Its ends do not fully match the called genes, so a read error is possible. This chain connects TRBV18 to TRBJ1-1; D is ambiguous. The germline CDR1 and CDR2 sequences are KGHSH and LQKENI. The CDR3 totals 14 residues. The CDR3 region is CATSSGASNTEAFF. The DNA for the CDR3 is TGTGCCACCTCATCGGGAGCCTCGAACACTGAAGCTTTCTTT.

V usage is TRBV4-1 and J usage is TRBJ2-1, with D unresolved. The V end lost 3 bases, the J end lost 6 bases, and 12 bases lay between the germline ends. Germline V gene sequence: CDR1 MGHRA, CDR2 YSYEKL. The CDR3 length is 14 residues. As DNA, the CDR3 is TGCGCCAGCAGCCAGCCTTTACAGCTCAATGAGCAGTTCTTC. Encoded protein: CASSQPLQLNEQFF.

This clonotype was observed many times. The chain carries TRBV27 and TRBJ2-7, with 9 nucleotides matching TRBD1. The J segment lost 5 bases and the V segment lost 3 bases, leaving 2 bases of the junction unmatched. This CDR3 has 13 amino acids. CDR1 MNHEY and CDR2 SMNVEV come from the germline V gene (reference sequence). CDR3 in amino acids: CASSFRDRDEQYF. The CDR3 nucleotides read TGTGCCAGCAGTTTCCGGGACAGGGACGAGCAGTACTTC.

Regarding this clonotype: A much larger clone lies a single base off, so this may be a read error. V and J are TRBV3-1 and TRBJ2-5; D assignment may be TRBD1 or TRBD2 (7 bases each). The CDR3 totals 13 residues. Germline V gene data show CDR1 as LGHDT and CDR2 as YNNKEL (reference sequence). The V and J ends lost 8 bases and 5 bases respectively, with 15 bases between them. The CDR3 protein is CASGQAGVETQYF. The CDR3 DNA reads as TGTGCCAGCGGACAGGCGGGAGTGGAGACCCAGTACTTC.

This clonotype was seen only once. Given a much more abundant clone one base away, this may be a read error. V usage is TRBV6-2 or TRBV6-3 and J usage is TRBJ1-1; 8 nucleotides align to TRBD1. CDR1 and CDR2 (germline): MNHEY, SVGEGT. The CDR3 is made up of 16 amino acids. The V gene end was trimmed by 6 bases and the J gene end by 4 bases; junction bases not matched to a gene: 13. CDR3 bases: TGTGCCAGCAGAGGACAGGGAGGTCTTAAGGGCACTGAAGCTTTCTTT. Its protein product is CASRGQGGLKGTEAFF.

This clonotype showed up just a few times. V usage is TRBV6-4 and J usage is TRBJ2-3; 13 bases line up with TRBD2. This CDR3 comprises 15 residues. After removal of 5 bases from V and 6 bases from J, the junction contained 5 bases not matched to a gene. Germline CDR1 and CDR2: MRHNA and SNTAGT. The CDR3 DNA follows: TGTGCCAGCAGTAAGGGACTAGCGGGGAGTGATACGCAGTATTTT. It specifies CASSKGLAGSDTQYF.

This clonotype was seen ten or more times. The chain joins TRBV13 to TRBJ2-7, with 7 bases that match TRBD1. This CDR3 is 14 amino acids long. J gave up 2 bases and V 5 bases, and 6 bases lay outside the gene matches. In germline, CDR1 is PRHDT, CDR2 FYEKMQ (reference sequence). The CDR3 DNA follows: TGTGCCAGCAGCGGCCGGGACAGCACCTACGAGCAGTACTTC. Translating it yields CASSGRDSTYEQYF. The full variable domain, completed using reference TRBV13 and TRBJ2-7, is AAGVIQSPRHLIKEKRETATLKCYPIPRHDTVYWYQQGPGQDPQFLISFYEKMQSDKGSIPDRFSAQQFSDYHSELNMSSLELGDSALYFCASSGRDSTYEQYFGPGTRLTVT.

The rearrangement joins TRBV9 to TRBJ1-1; D is unresolved. Germline values: CDR1 SGDLS, CDR2 YYNGEE. V lost 7 bases and J 4 bases, leaving 11 bases between the germline ends. The CDR3 loop spans 12 amino acids. CDR3 bases: TGTGCCAGCGGATTTATTGGCACTGAAGCTTTCTTT. Protein product: CASGFIGTEAFF.

The sample holds a few counts of this clonotype. This rearrangement joins TRBV24-1 to TRBJ2-1; tentative D call: TRBD2 (6 bases). Trimming cost V 0 bases and J 7 bases, with 18 bases left between them. Germline V CDR1 and CDR2: KGHDR, SFDVKD. CDR3 size: 17 residues. CDR3 nucleotide sequence: TGTGCCACCAGTGATTTGAATGGCGGTAGCGGTGGGAATGAGCAGTTCTTC. Its translation: CATSDLNGGSGGNEQFF.